These 8 T cell receptor beta chains were sequenced from one sample in a study of T cells in Graves' hyperthyroidism and ophthalmopathy (dated by TCRdb to the late 2010s). Library creation used multiplex PCR. Sequenced on an Illumina HiSeq 2000. Amplification of TCR beta CDR3 regions was carried out from RNA transcripts. The TCR CDR3 was subjected to a first round of RT-PCR using the HTBI primer set and the Qiagen OneStep RT-PCR kit. Through fastp at Q25 and MiXCR, TCRdb rebuilt clones from the public reads, retaining in-frame beta chains. Merged by CDR3 protein, the rows form single entries marked with the most common genes and DNA. For this sample there are approximately 530,000 distinct CDR3 sequences; about 20% appear just once. Over 45% of the sample is held by the ten biggest clonotypes. Source material: blood. The receptors derive from a man aged 40-49 years with Graves' ophthalmopathy.

This clonotype came up a few times. The V gene is TRBV2, the J gene TRBJ2-2; a weak D match, TRBD2 (5 bases). Per the germline V gene, CDR1 is SNHLY and CDR2 is FYNNEI. This CDR3 has 14 amino acids. V was cut by 1 base and J by 6 bases, with 9 bases left in between. CDR3 residues: CASSEVGRAGELFF. The DNA of the CDR3 is TGTGCCAGCAGTGAAGTAGGGAGAGCCGGGGAGCTGTTTTTT.

This clonotype occurred a few times. The gene calls are TRBV7-3 and TRBJ2-1; maybe TRBD2 (7 bases). Trimming removed 7 bases from V and 1 base from J, with 17 bases in between. The CDR3 is 16 residues long. Germline V gene lookup returns CDR1 SGHTA and CDR2 FQGTGA. In nucleotides, the CDR3 is TGTGCCAGCACCCTGGCGGCGGGGGCTTCCTACAATGAGCAGTTCTTC. Its translation: CASTLAAGASYNEQFF.

This chain links TRBV19 with TRBJ2-3; D might be TRBD1 or TRBD2, each matching 6 bases. The V gene's germline CDR1 is LNHDA and CDR2 SQIVND (reference sequence). V was shortened by 5 bases and J by 2 bases, with 20 bases between the two germline ends. The CDR3 runs to 17 residues. The CDR3 is CASSLLPGEAYTDTQYF. The CDR3 coding sequence is TGTGCCAGTAGTCTCCTTCCAGGGGAGGCTTACACAGATACGCAGTATTTT.

Concerning this clonotype: The CDR3 end shows no conserved phenylalanine or tryptophan, and so a read error is likely. V and J are TRBV13 and TRBJ1-1; TRBD1 matches 7 bases. The CDR3 covers 16 residues. With 4 bases clipped from V and 0 bases from J, the junction kept 8 bases outside the gene matches. From germline, CDR1 is PRHDT and CDR2 FYEKMQ (reference sequence). The CDR3: CASSSGTAFMNTEAFS. CDR3 DNA sequence: TGTGCCAGCAGCTCCGGGACAGCGTTCATGAACACTGAAGCTTTCTCT.

The sample holds many counts of this clonotype. V is TRBV7-2 and J is TRBJ2-7; D might be TRBD1 or TRBD2, each matching 5 bases. Trimming took 3 bases from V and 0 from J, leaving 12 bases between them. The CDR3 is 15 amino acids. Per germline, CDR1 SGHTA and CDR2 FQGNSA. In DNA, the CDR3 is TGTGCCAGCAGCTTGGCCCCGGGACCCTCCTACGAGCAGTACTTC. The encoded protein is CASSLAPGPSYEQYF. The whole variable domain, remainder taken from reference TRBV7-2 and TRBJ2-7, is GAGVSQSPSNKVTEKGKDVELRCDPISGHTALYWYRQSLGQGLEFLIYFQGNSAPDKSGLPSDRFSAERTGGSVSTLTIQRTQQEDSAVYLCASSLAPGPSYEQYFGPGTRLTVT.

This clonotype was observed a handful of times. The junction differs from germline at one of its ends, possibly a read error. This CDR3 reads CANSYEAGARNEQFF. CDR3 coding DNA: TGTGCCAACAGTTACGAGGCAGGGGCGCGGAATGAGCAGTTCTTC. The V call is TRBV6-5, the J call TRBJ2-1; maybe TRBD1 (6 bases). The germline V gene has CDR1 MNHEY and CDR2 SVGAGI. The CDR3 has 15 amino acids.

Many counts were recorded for this clonotype. The chain couples TRBV7-2 to TRBJ2-1; 7 bases fit TRBD1. V dropped 6 bases and J dropped 4; count of bases not matched to a gene: 12. CDR3 length: 16 amino acids. CDR1 and CDR2 (germline): SGHTA, FQGNSA. CDR3 DNA sequence: TGTGCCAGCAGAACGGATAACAGGGGCCCATACAATGAGCAGTTCTTC. Its protein is CASRTDNRGPYNEQFF. The full variable domain, with the rest looked up from reference TRBV7-2 and TRBJ2-1, is GAGVSQSPSNKVTEKGKDVELRCDPISGHTALYWYRQSLGQGLEFLIYFQGNSAPDKSGLPSDRFSAERTGGSVSTLTIQRTQQEDSAVYLCASRTDNRGPYNEQFFGPGTRLTVL.

At least ten counts were recorded for this clonotype. The chain recombines TRBV11-2 with TRBJ2-3; D not certain. The CDR3 sequence is 14 residues long. CDR1 is SGHAT, CDR2 FQNNGV, per germline. V lost 1 base, J lost 5 bases, and 10 bases lay in between. As DNA, the CDR3 is TGTGCCAGCAGCTTAGGGACCGCAGGAGATACGCAGTATTTT. Encoded protein: CASSLGTAGDTQYF.